The sequence of this T cell receptor beta chain was determined in a study of blood T cell repertoires in COVID-19. Method: immunoSEQ multiplex PCR; TCRdb's copy keeps in-frame clones and lacks some. The data hold around 20,000 clones, with 82% observed a single time. Germline V gives CDR1 MGHRA, CDR2 YSYEKL. This CDR3 is built from 15 residues. Deletions cut 3 bases from V and 4 bases from J, with 14 bases between. This sequence originates from a human donor in a cohort sampled during active COVID-19. Sample: peripheral blood. The rearrangement joins TRBV4-1 to TRBJ2-3, with D perhaps TRBD2 (7 bases). In DNA, the CDR3 is TGCGCCAGCAGCCATCAGGAGGGGGGGGCAGATACGCAGTATTTT. Its protein product is CASSHQEGGADTQYF.